One and the same sample provided the 6 T cell receptor beta chains below, sequenced in a study of blood T cell repertoires in COVID-19. Generated by immunoSEQ multiplex PCR, the TCRdb table keeps only in-frame clones and is missing some. Among some 330,000 clones, around 87% were seen once, and the ten largest hold roughly 1.9%. What was sequenced was PBMCs or T cells enriched from blood (not recorded which). The receptors come from a man aged 40-49 years in a cohort exposed to, infected with or recovered from COVID-19 (not recorded which).

This clone was counted a single time. The chain is built from TRBV19 and TRBJ2-1; weak D call: TRBD2 (6 bases). The CDR3 runs to 16 residues. CDR1 and CDR2 from the germline V gene are LNHDA and SQIVND (reference sequence). V lost 3 bases and J 6 bases, leaving 18 bases between the germline ends. CDR3 protein: CASSISWDSGSNEQFF. As DNA, the CDR3 is TGTGCCAGTAGTATTAGTTGGGATAGCGGTTCCAATGAGCAGTTCTTC.

The V call is TRBV3-1 (or the pseudogene TRBV3-2), the J call TRBJ1-1; tentative D call: TRBD1 (5 bases). The CDR3 spans 14 residues. CDR1 and CDR2 (germline): LGHDT, YNNKEL (reference sequence). V lost 3 bases, J lost 4 bases, and 12 bases lay in between. CDR3 sequence: CASSQGFDSTEAFF. As DNA, the CDR3 is TGTGCCAGCAGCCAGGGGTTTGACAGCACTGAAGCTTTCTTT.

The chain recombines TRBV11-3 with TRBJ1-1; a possible D gene is TRBD1 (6 bases). The CDR3 runs 13 residues. The germline gives CDR1 SGHNT, CDR2 YENEEA. The V gene lost 3 bases and the J gene lost 6 bases, with 11 bases spanning the gap. The CDR3 protein is CASSFGSGAEAFF. CDR3 in DNA: TGTGCCAGCAGCTTTGGGTCAGGGGCTGAAGCTTTCTTT.

V gene TRBV2 combines with J gene TRBJ1-2; D might be TRBD1 (6 bases). V was pared by 8 bases and J by 1 base, with 8 bases between. Per germline, CDR1 SNHLY and CDR2 FYNNEI. The CDR3 spans 12 residues. The chain's CDR3 is CASQGYNYGYTF. The CDR3 nucleotides read TGTGCCAGCCAGGGGTATAACTATGGCTACACCTTC.

The chain joins TRBV3-1 (or the pseudogene TRBV3-2) to TRBJ2-7; tentatively, D is TRBD1 (6 bases). Germline CDR1 LGHDT, CDR2 YNNKEL (reference sequence). The CDR3 runs to 15 residues. V was trimmed by 4 bases and J by 3 bases, leaving 16 bases between them. CDR3 residues: CASSLGRTAHYEQYF. The CDR3 region has the DNA TGTGCCAGCAGCCTTGGCAGGACAGCTCACTACGAGCAGTACTTC.

This clone appeared a few times. The rearrangement uses TRBV2 and TRBJ1-1, with D perhaps TRBD1 (5 bases). From germline, CDR1 is SNHLY and CDR2 FYNNEI. CDR3 size: 14 residues. Trimming removed 1 base from V and 2 bases from J, with 8 bases in between. This CDR3 is CASSEVGLNTEAFF. The CDR3 region has the DNA TGTGCCAGCAGTGAAGTGGGGCTAAACACTGAAGCTTTCTTT.